This entry features one T cell receptor (beta chain) sequence. The antigen is not known. From RNA, the CDR3 regions of TCR beta chains were amplified and sequenced. After a first-round RT-PCR with HTBI primers, a second-round multiplex PCR was run. TCRdb re-derived calls from the multiplex PCR reads in MiXCR, one entry per CDR3 protein. The sample holds some 410,000 distinct CDR3 sequences, around 21% seen once. V was clipped by 4 bases and J by 2 bases; unmatched bases: 6. CDR3 length equals 15 residues. Germline V gives CDR1 SGHRS, CDR2 YFSETQ. The data were taken from a study of Graves' ophthalmopathy and Graves' hyperthyroidism. Whole-study findings and limits: In predicting ophthalmopathy progression, the model reached approximately 71% sensitivity and around 72% specificity.

The chain carries TRBV5-1 and TRBJ2-7; 10 nucleotides align to TRBD2. This TCR was sampled from a young woman with stable Graves' hyperthyroidism. Sequences were obtained from peripheral blood. The CDR3: CASSELAGTTYEQYF. CDR3 nucleotides: TGCGCCAGCAGCGAACTAGCGGGAACGACCTACGAGCAGTACTTC.